These 27 T cell receptor beta chains originate from one sample sequenced in a study of OX40 agonist ivuxolimab in advanced cancers. Clones were read by immunoSEQ multiplex PCR, and TCRdb kept only the in-frame ones, dropping some. The sample contains about 36,000 clones, 79% of which appear only once. Sequenced here: CD4+ or CD8+ T cells sorted from blood, sampled in a trial of the OX40 agonist ivuxolimab. The receptors here all came from an adult with an advanced solid tumor such as melanoma, head and neck, liver or kidney cancer.

The chain employs TRBV28 and TRBJ1-1; no definite D call. The germline V gene has CDR1 MDHEN and CDR2 SYDVKM. This CDR3 spans 13 amino acids. With 3 bases removed from V and 0 bases from J, the gap between germline ends came to 5 bases. The CDR3 DNA sequence: TGTGCCAGCAGTTTTGATATGAACACTGAAGCTTTCTTT. Translation: CASSFDMNTEAFF.

The V and J genes are TRBV5-6 and TRBJ1-5; the match to TRBD1 covers 7 bases. Germline CDR1 SGHDT, CDR2 YYEEEE. With V trimmed by 2 bases and J by 6 bases, 5 bases remained unmatched. CDR3 length equals 14 residues. The CDR3: CASSFGTEGQPQHF. The CDR3 DNA follows: TGTGCCAGCAGCTTCGGGACAGAGGGTCAGCCCCAGCATTTT.

This clone has a single count. This sequence joins TRBV6-6 and TRBJ2-2, with a weak D call TRBD2 (6 bases). The CDR3 extends over 15 amino acids. Trimming removed 0 bases from V and 6 bases from J, with 11 bases in between. Germline V lookup: CDR1 MNHNY, CDR2 SVGAGI (reference sequence). This chain's CDR3 is CASSYSGGDSGELFF. CDR3 DNA sequence: TGTGCCAGCAGTTACTCAGGCGGGGACTCCGGGGAGCTGTTTTTT.

The chain has TRBV19 and TRBJ2-2; 8 bases are a match to TRBD1. The CDR3 extends over 14 amino acids. The ends lost 6 bases at V and 3 bases at J; junction bases unmatched: 3. From germline, CDR1 is LNHDA and CDR2 SQIVND (reference sequence). The CDR3 loop is CASRTGVYTGELFF. CDR3 DNA: TGTGCCAGTAGGACAGGGGTGTACACCGGGGAGCTGTTTTTT.

J is TRBJ2-7 and V is TRBV7-9; D is unresolved. The germline gives CDR1 SEHNR, CDR2 FQNEAQ (reference sequence). Trimming took 0 bases from V and 5 from J, leaving 2 bases between them. There are 11 residues in the CDR3. This chain's CDR3 is CASSLADEQYF. CDR3 in DNA: TGTGCCAGCAGCTTAGCGGACGAGCAGTACTTC.

This sequence joins TRBV28 and TRBJ2-3, with a tentative D call TRBD2 (7 bases). Germline CDR1 MDHEN, CDR2 SYDVKM. V gave up 8 bases and J gave up 2 bases, with 17 bases separating them. The CDR3 sequence is 15 residues long. CDR3 region: CASGGAGAITDTQYF. The CDR3 bases are TGTGCCAGCGGGGGGGCGGGGGCGATCACAGATACGCAGTATTTT.

The V gene is TRBV5-6, the J gene TRBJ1-5, with a possible D match to TRBD1 (6 bases). CDR1 and CDR2 from the germline V gene are SGHDT and YYEEEE. The germline V and J ends were trimmed by 4 bases and 0 bases, with 14 bases remaining between them. The CDR3 has 16 residues. The CDR3 nucleotides read TGTGCCAGCAGCGCCGACGGGACACTTAGCAATCAGCCCCAGCATTTT. Its translation is CASSADGTLSNQPQHF.

V is TRBV29-1 and J is TRBJ1-4; possible D gene TRBD1, 6 bases. Germline values: CDR1 SQVTM, CDR2 ANQGSEA. This CDR3 has 12 residues. Between the trimmed V and J ends, which lost 0 bases and 8 bases, there was a span of 7 bases. CDR3 sequence: CSVEETGEKLFF. The CDR3 DNA sequence: TGCAGCGTTGAAGAAACAGGGGAAAAACTGTTTTTT.

This clone was observed once. J is TRBJ2-1 and V is TRBV6-1; TRBD2 aligns across 12 bases. Looked up from germline, CDR1 is MNHNS and CDR2 is SASEGT. V lost 6 bases to trimming and J lost 4 bases; unmatched junction nucleotides: 4. This CDR3 has 15 amino acids. CDR3 residues: CASRPGLAGYNEQFF. The CDR3 DNA reads as TGTGCCAGCAGACCGGGACTAGCGGGTTACAATGAGCAGTTCTTC.

The V and J genes are TRBV2 and TRBJ2-7; 9 bases map to TRBD1. Germline-derived CDR1 and CDR2 are SNHLY and FYNNEI. The V gene end was trimmed by 6 bases and the J gene end by 2 bases; junction bases not matched to a gene: 14. The CDR3 has 17 amino acids. The CDR3 coding sequence is TGTGCCAGCAGAGACAAAATTCCGGGACAGGGCACCTACGAGCAGTACTTC. Protein: CASRDKIPGQGTYEQYF.

This chain connects TRBV6-6 to TRBJ2-7; tentatively, D is TRBD1 (6 bases). Germline values: CDR1 MNHNY, CDR2 SVGAGI (reference sequence). Trimming cost V 10 bases and J 1 base, with 11 bases left between them. The CDR3 extends over 12 amino acids. The CDR3 nucleotides read TGTGCCACAGGGGTGACTTCCTACGAGCAGTACTTC. Residues: CATGVTSYEQYF.

V is TRBV6-6 and J is TRBJ2-5; 12 bases align to TRBD1. The J call is doubtful: the DNA matches TRBJ2-7 better. CDR1 is MNHNY and CDR2 is SVGAGI in the germline V gene (reference sequence). The CDR3 runs 15 residues. The CDR3 DNA sequence: TGTGCCAGCAGTTACGGTGGGACAGGGGGCATCGAGCAGTACTTC. Translation gives CASSYGGTGGIEQYF.

The CDR3: CASSLGTNSNQPQHF. The CDR3 coding sequence is TGTGCCAGCAGCTTAGGAACGAATAGCAATCAGCCCCAGCATTTT. The chain carries TRBV7-9 and TRBJ1-5; D remains ambiguous. The V gene lost 1 base and the J gene lost 0 bases, with 7 bases spanning the gap. CDR3 length equals 15 residues. Germline V gene lookup returns CDR1 SEHNR and CDR2 FQNEAQ (reference sequence). Complete variable domain (other parts from reference TRBV7-9 and TRBJ1-5): DTGVSQNPRHKITKRGQNVTFRCDPISEHNRLYWYRQTLGQGPEFLTYFQNEAQLEKSRLLSDRFSAERPKGSFSTLEIQRTEQGDSAMYLCASSLGTNSNQPQHFGDGTRLSIL.

This clone was detected only once. The chain carries TRBV10-3 and TRBJ2-2; 7 bases map to TRBD1. The germline V gene encodes CDR1 ENHRY and CDR2 SYGVKD. This CDR3 comprises 16 residues. V gave up 4 bases and J gave up 6 bases; unmatched junction bases: 11. The CDR3 DNA is TGTGCCATCAGTGGGACTCCGAGAGGGGGCGCCGGGGAGCTGTTTTTT. It codes for CAISGTPRGGAGELFF.

The CDR3 region has the DNA TGTGCCAGTAGTGCACAATCCGGGAAAGAGACCCAGTACTTC. Its translation: CASSAQSGKETQYF. The V call is TRBV19, the J call TRBJ2-5; tentative D call: TRBD2 (5 bases). This CDR3 region has 14 residues. Germline assignment: CDR1 LNHDA and CDR2 SQIVND (reference sequence). Trimming took off 5 bases at V and 3 bases at J, with 13 bases between the two ends.

This clone has just a few counts. The rearrangement joins TRBV27 to TRBJ1-1; D is perhaps TRBD1 (5 bases). V lost 0 bases, J lost 4 bases, and 9 bases lay in between. Germline-derived CDR1 and CDR2 are MNHEY and SMNVEV (reference sequence). The CDR3 totals 14 residues. The CDR3 sequence is CASSLSSGPTEAFF. DNA of the CDR3: TGTGCCAGCAGTTTATCTTCAGGGCCCACTGAAGCTTTCTTT.

The CDR3 DNA reads TGTGCCAGCAGCCCCACCACAACAGGGTATGGCTACACCTTC. It is translated as CASSPTTTGYGYTF. The rearrangement joins TRBV7-2 to TRBJ1-2; tentative D call: TRBD1 (6 bases). The CDR3 consists of 14 residues. V was shortened by 5 bases and J by 5 bases, with 15 bases between the two germline ends. Per germline, CDR1 SGHTA and CDR2 FQGNSA.

J is TRBJ2-5 and V is TRBV5-6; the D gene is possibly TRBD2 (6 bases). Germline V gives CDR1 SGHDT, CDR2 YYEEEE. The V gene lost 4 bases and the J gene lost 5 bases, with 15 bases spanning the gap. CDR3 size: 14 residues. The CDR3 here is CASSPPGRGETQYF. For the CDR3, the DNA is TGTGCCAGCAGCCCTCCGGGACGGGGGGAGACCCAGTACTTC.

The rearrangement uses TRBV11-2 and TRBJ1-1; TRBD1 is a possible D gene (6 bases). The CDR3 length is 14 residues. The V end lost 5 bases, the J end lost 6 bases, and 16 bases lay between the germline ends. Germline V gene data show CDR1 as SGHAT and CDR2 as FQNNGV. The CDR3 region is CASSIGEGVSEAFF. CDR3 sequence (DNA): TGTGCCAGCAGCATAGGTGAGGGGGTGTCTGAAGCTTTCTTT.

The chain carries TRBV5-1 and TRBJ2-5, with 9 bases that match TRBD2. The V gene's germline CDR1 is SGHRS and CDR2 YFSETQ. The CDR3 is 18 residues long. Trimming cost V 0 bases and J 5 bases; bases outside gene matches: 14. CDR3 in amino acids: CASSLGLAGTLQEETQYF. The DNA for the CDR3 is TGCGCCAGCAGCTTGGGGCTAGCGGGGACCCTTCAAGAGGAGACCCAGTACTTC.

Details on this clone: A much bigger clone sits one base away, suggesting this may be a read error. The chain uses TRBV6-1 and TRBJ1-1, with D hard to call. This CDR3 contains 11 residues. Germline CDR1 and CDR2: MNHNS and SASEGT. The V gene lost 7 bases and the J gene lost 4 bases, with 7 bases spanning the gap. The CDR3 DNA follows: TGTGCCAGCATACGGGGCACTGAAGCTTTCTTT. Translated, it gives CASIRGTEAFF.

The rearrangement uses TRBV27 and TRBJ1-2; 7 nucleotides line up with TRBD1. V dropped 5 bases and J dropped 5; count of bases not matched to a gene: 11. Per the germline V gene, CDR1 is MNHEY and CDR2 is SMNVEV (reference sequence). The CDR3 sequence is 15 residues long. CDR3: CASSPRGGLLYGYTF. The CDR3 nucleotides read TGTGCCAGCAGTCCCAGAGGGGGCCTTTTGTATGGCTACACCTTC.

The chain has TRBV19 and TRBJ1-5; D remains unclear. V was shortened by 5 bases and J by 4 bases, with 6 bases between the two germline ends. CDR1 and CDR2 (germline): LNHDA, SQIVND (reference sequence). CDR3 length: 12 residues. As DNA, the CDR3 is TGTGCCAGTAGTGTCCGTAATCAGCCCCAGCATTTT. This gives the protein CASSVRNQPQHF.

The rearrangement links TRBV2 to TRBJ2-7; perhaps TRBD2 as D (7 bases). The CDR3 runs to 12 residues. The germline CDR1 and CDR2 sequences are SNHLY and FYNNEI. V lost 7 bases and J lost 2, with 9 bases in between. This CDR3 reads CASKGGPYEQYF. CDR3 in DNA: TGTGCCAGCAAGGGGGGGCCCTACGAGCAGTACTTC.

By share, this clone ranks as medium-sized. The rearrangement uses TRBV27 and TRBJ1-1, with TRBD1 matching 7 bases. The V gene end was trimmed by 7 bases and the J gene end by 1 base; junction bases not matched to a gene: 6. The CDR3 runs to 14 residues. CDR1 MNHEY and CDR2 SMNVEV come from the germline V gene (reference sequence). The CDR3 loop is CASNRQGPNTEAFF. CDR3 in DNA: TGTGCCAGCAACCGACAGGGACCGAACACTGAAGCTTTCTTT.

The chain has TRBV5-5 and TRBJ1-4, with TRBD1 matching over 9 bases. The CDR3 covers 15 residues. The germline V gene has CDR1 SGHKS and CDR2 YYEKEE (reference sequence). J lost 8 bases, V lost 5 bases, and 10 bases had no gene match. Here the CDR3 reads CASSSQGASPEKLFF. CDR3 bases: TGTGCCAGCAGTTCACAGGGGGCGAGTCCCGAAAAACTGTTTTTT.

The CDR3 nucleotides are TGTGCCAGCAGTTTAGGTTGGGCTGGGGCCAACGTCCTGACTTTC. Amino acid sequence: CASSLGWAGANVLTF. The gene calls are TRBV28 and TRBJ2-6; the D is unclear. The germline gives CDR1 MDHEN, CDR2 SYDVKM. The CDR3 contains 15 residues. Trimming cost V 2 bases and J 2 bases, with 7 bases left between them.